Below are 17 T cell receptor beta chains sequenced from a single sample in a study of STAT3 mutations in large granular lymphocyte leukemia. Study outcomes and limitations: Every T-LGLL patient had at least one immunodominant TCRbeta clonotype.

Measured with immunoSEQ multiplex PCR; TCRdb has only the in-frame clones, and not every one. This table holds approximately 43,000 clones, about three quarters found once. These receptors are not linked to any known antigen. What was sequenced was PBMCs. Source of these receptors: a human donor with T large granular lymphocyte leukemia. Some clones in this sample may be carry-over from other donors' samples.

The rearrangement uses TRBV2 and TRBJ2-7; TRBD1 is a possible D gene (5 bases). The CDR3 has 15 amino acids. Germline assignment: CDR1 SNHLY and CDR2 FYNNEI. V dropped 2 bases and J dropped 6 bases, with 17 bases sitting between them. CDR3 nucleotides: TGTGCCAGCAGTGAAATCCAGGGCACGTCGGCCGAGCAGTACGTC. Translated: CASSEIQGTSAEQYV.

CDR3: CASSIGATEAFF. CDR3 coding DNA: TGTGCCAGTAGTATAGGGGCTACTGAAGCTTTCTTT. The J gene is TRBJ1-1, the V gene TRBV19; D gene ambiguous. CDR1 and CDR2 (germline): LNHDA, SQIVND (reference sequence). CDR3 length: 12 amino acids. Between the trimmed V and J ends, which lost 1 base and 5 bases, there was a span of 5 bases.

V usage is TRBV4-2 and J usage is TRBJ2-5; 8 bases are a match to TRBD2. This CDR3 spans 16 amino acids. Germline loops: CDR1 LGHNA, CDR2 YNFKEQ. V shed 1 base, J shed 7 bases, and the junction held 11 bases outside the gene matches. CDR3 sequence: CASSQGTGGVRGTQYF. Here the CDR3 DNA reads TGTGCCAGCAGCCAAGGAACCGGGGGGGTACGTGGGACCCAGTACTTC.

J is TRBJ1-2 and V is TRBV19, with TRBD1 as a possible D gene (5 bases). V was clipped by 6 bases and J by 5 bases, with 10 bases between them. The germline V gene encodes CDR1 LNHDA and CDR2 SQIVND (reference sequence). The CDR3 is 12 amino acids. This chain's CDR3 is CASSGTDYGYTF. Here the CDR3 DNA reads TGTGCCAGTAGCGGGACGGATTATGGCTACACCTTC.

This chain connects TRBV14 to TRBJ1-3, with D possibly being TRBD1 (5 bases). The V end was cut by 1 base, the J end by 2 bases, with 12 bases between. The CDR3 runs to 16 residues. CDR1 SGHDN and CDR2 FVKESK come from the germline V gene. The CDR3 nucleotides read TGTGCCAGCAGCCAAGCGCGACAGTCTACTGGAAACACCATATATTTT. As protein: CASSQARQSTGNTIYF.

The CDR3 protein is CASSPPGGPSSNEQFF. In nucleotides, the CDR3 is TGCGCCAGCAGCCCCCCCGGGGGGCCTTCGTCAAATGAGCAGTTCTTC. The J gene is TRBJ2-1, the V gene TRBV5-1; TRBD2 is a possible D gene (7 bases). Germline V CDR1 and CDR2: SGHRS, YFSETQ. Between the trimmed V and J ends, which lost 4 bases and 7 bases, there was a span of 21 bases. The CDR3 totals 16 residues.

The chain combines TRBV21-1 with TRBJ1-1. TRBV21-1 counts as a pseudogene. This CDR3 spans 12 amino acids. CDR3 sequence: CASSRRWPEAFF. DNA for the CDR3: TGTGCCAGCAGCCGGAGGTGGCCTGAAGCTTTCTTT.

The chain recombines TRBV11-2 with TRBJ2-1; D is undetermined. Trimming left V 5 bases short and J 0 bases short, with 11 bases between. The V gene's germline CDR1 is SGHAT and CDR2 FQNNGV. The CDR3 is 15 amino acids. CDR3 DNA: TGTGCCAGCAGCCCTCGGTTGAGCTCCTACAATGAGCAGTTCTTC. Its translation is CASSPRLSSYNEQFF.

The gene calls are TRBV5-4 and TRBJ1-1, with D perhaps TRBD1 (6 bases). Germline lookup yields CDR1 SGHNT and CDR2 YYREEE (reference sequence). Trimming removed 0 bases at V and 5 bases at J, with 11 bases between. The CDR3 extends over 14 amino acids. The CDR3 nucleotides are TGTGCCAGCAGCTTGGACTTAAGGGGGACTGAAGCTTTCTTT. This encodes CASSLDLRGTEAFF. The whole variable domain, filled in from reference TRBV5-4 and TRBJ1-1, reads ETGVTQSPTHLIKTRGQQVTLRCSSQSGHNTVSWYQQALGQGPQFIFQYYREEENGRGNFPPRFSGLQFPNYSSELNVNALELDDSALYLCASSLDLRGTEAFFGQGTRLTVV.

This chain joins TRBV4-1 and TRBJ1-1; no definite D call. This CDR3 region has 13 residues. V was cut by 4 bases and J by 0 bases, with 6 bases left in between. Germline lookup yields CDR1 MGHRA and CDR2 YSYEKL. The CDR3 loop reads CASSLGLNTEAFF. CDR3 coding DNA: TGCGCCAGCAGCCTCGGCCTGAACACTGAAGCTTTCTTT.

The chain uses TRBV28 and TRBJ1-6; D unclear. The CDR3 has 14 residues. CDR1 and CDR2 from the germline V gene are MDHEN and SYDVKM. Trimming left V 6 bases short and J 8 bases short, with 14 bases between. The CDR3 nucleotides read TGTGCCAGCAGGACGGAAGGAGGGTATTCACCCCTCCACTTT. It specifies CASRTEGGYSPLHF.

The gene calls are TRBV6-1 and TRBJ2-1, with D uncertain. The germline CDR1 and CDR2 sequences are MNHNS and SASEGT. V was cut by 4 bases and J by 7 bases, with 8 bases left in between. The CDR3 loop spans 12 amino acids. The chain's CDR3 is CASSATRNEQFF. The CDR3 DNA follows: TGTGCCAGCAGTGCCACAAGAAATGAGCAGTTCTTC.

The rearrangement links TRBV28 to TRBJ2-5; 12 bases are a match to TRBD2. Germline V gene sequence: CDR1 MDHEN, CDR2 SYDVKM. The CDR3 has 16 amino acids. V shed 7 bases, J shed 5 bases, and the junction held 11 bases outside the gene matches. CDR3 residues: CASMITALAGGETQYF. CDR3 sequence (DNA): TGTGCCAGCATGATCACAGCCCTAGCGGGGGGGGAGACCCAGTACTTC.

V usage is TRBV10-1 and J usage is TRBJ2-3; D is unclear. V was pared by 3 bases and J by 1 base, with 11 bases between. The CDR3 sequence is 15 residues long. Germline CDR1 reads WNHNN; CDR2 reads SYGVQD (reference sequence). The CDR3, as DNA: TGCGCCAGCAGTGATTACCGTTCGGGCACAGATACGCAGTATTTT. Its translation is CASSDYRSGTDTQYF.

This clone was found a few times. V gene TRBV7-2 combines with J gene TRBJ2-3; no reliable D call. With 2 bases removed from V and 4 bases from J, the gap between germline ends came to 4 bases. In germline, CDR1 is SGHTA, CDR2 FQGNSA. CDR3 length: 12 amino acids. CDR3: CASSLSADTQYF. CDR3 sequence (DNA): TGTGCCAGCAGCTTATCTGCAGATACGCAGTATTTT.

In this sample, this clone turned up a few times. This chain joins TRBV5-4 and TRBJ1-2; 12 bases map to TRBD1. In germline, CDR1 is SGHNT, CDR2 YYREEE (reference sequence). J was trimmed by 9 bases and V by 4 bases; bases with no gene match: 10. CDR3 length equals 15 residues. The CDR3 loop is CASSRGGTGGESYTF. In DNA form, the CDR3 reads TGTGCCAGCAGCCGGGGTGGGACAGGGGGCGAGAGCTACACCTTC.

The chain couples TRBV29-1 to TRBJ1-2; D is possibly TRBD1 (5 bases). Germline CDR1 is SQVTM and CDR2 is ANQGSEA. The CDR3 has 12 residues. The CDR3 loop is CSVRAGTNGYTF. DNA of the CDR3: TGCAGTGTCAGGGCCGGCACGAATGGCTACACCTTC.